The 28 T cell receptor beta chains presented below share a single source sample, sequenced in a study of T cells in Graves' hyperthyroidism and ophthalmopathy (dated by TCRdb to the late 2010s). Receptor amplification or capture employed multiplex PCR. The sample was run on an Illumina HiSeq 2000. Amplification of TCR beta CDR3 regions was carried out from RNA transcripts. A first-round RT-PCR of the TCR CDR3 used the HTBI primer set with the Qiagen OneStep RT-PCR kit. TCRdb applied fastp at Q25 and MiXCR to the public reads, then kept only in-frame beta chains. Identical CDR3 protein sequences are pooled into one entry, listed with their most common genes and DNA. The sample table records 600,000 to 800,000 distinct CDR3 sequences; roughly 32% of these occur just once. The ten largest clonotypes hold roughly 30% of the sample. Material for sequencing was blood. The source of these receptors is a woman aged 40 to 50 with Graves' hyperthyroidism.

This clonotype was recorded at least ten times. The chain has TRBV10-3 and TRBJ2-2; 14 nucleotides agree with TRBD2. Trimming took 11 bases from V and 7 from J; bases not matched to a gene: 9. Germline V lookup: CDR1 ENHRY, CDR2 SYGVKD. The CDR3 runs to 15 residues. The CDR3 loop is CASGTSGGDGGELFF. CDR3 sequence (DNA): TGTGCCTCCGGGACTAGCGGGGGAGATGGCGGGGAGCTGTTTTTT.

J is TRBJ2-7 and V is TRBV7-2; 8 bases are shared with TRBD2. Germline values: CDR1 SGHTA, CDR2 FQGNSA. Trimming took 1 base from V and 2 from J; bases not matched to a gene: 4. This CDR3 is built from 15 residues. The CDR3 DNA sequence: TGTGCCAGCAGCTTAGAGAGCGGGGGTCCCTACGAGCAGTACTTC. This sequence encodes CASSLESGGPYEQYF.

This clonotype was found many times. This sequence joins TRBV20-1 and TRBJ1-5; 8 positions match TRBD1. This CDR3 has 15 residues. The V gene's germline CDR1 is DFQATT and CDR2 SNEGSKA (reference sequence). Losses at the gene ends were 6 bases for V and 0 bases for J; bases not matched to a gene: 7. The CDR3 is CSARLQGVSNQPQHF. In DNA form, the CDR3 reads TGCAGTGCCCGCCTACAGGGGGTTAGCAATCAGCCCCAGCATTTT.

The V call is TRBV7-2, the J call TRBJ2-7; a weak D match, TRBD1 (6 bases). Germline assignment: CDR1 SGHTA and CDR2 FQGNSA. The CDR3 totals 17 residues. Trimming left V 4 bases short and J 3 bases short, with 22 bases between. The CDR3: CASSSRAGTPLRYEQYF. Here the CDR3 DNA reads TGTGCCAGCAGCTCTCGGGCCGGGACACCCCTCCGCTACGAGCAGTACTTC.

There are a few counts of this clonotype. The CDR3 bases are TGCAGCGTTTCGGACAGGGGTTCCTACGAGCAGTACTTC. Protein product: CSVSDRGSYEQYF. This chain uses TRBV29-1 with TRBJ2-7; TRBD1 matches 9 bases. Looked up from germline, CDR1 is SQVTM and CDR2 is ANQGSEA. V lost 5 bases and J lost 1; bases outside the gene matches: 3. This CDR3 is 13 amino acids long.

The chain uses TRBV5-1 and TRBJ1-3, with D hard to call. Germline CDR1 SGHRS, CDR2 YFSETQ. With 4 bases removed from V and 11 bases from J, the gap between germline ends came to 13 bases. The CDR3 runs to 12 residues. In nucleotides, the CDR3 is TGCGCCAGCAGCCCGACGGCCGGAGCCATATATTTT. Protein product: CASSPTAGAIYF.

In regard to this clonotype: A much larger clone lies one base from this, so it may be a read error. The chain uses TRBV29-1 and TRBJ1-1; D unresolved. CDR1 and CDR2 (germline): SQVTM, ANQGSEA. The CDR3 covers 12 residues. CDR3 DNA: TGCAGCGTTGAAGATCACAGTAGGGAAGCTTCCTTT. This gives the protein CSVEDHSREASF.

The V call is TRBV24-1, the J call TRBJ1-5; 7 bases align to TRBD1. The V segment lost 7 bases and the J segment 1 base; nucleotides outside the gene matches: 6. Per germline, CDR1 KGHDR and CDR2 SFDVKD. CDR3 size: 15 residues. In nucleotides, the CDR3 is TGTGCCACCAGCAAGACAGGGCCGAGCAATCAGCCCCAGCATTTT. It specifies CATSKTGPSNQPQHF.

This clonotype was observed at least ten times. The chain recombines TRBV13 with TRBJ1-2; D gene ambiguous. This CDR3 contains 13 residues. In germline, CDR1 is PRHDT, CDR2 FYEKMQ (reference sequence). Trimming removed 4 bases at V and 6 bases at J, with 12 bases between. For the CDR3, the DNA is TGTGCCAGCAGCTCCGCGACACCCGATGGCTACACCTTC. Protein: CASSSATPDGYTF.

The CDR3 DNA is TGTGCCAGCAGCCAACCGGGCCCCGGGACCCAGTACTTC. This sequence encodes CASSQPGPGTQYF. The rearrangement joins TRBV7-8 to TRBJ2-5; D not resolved. Germline V gene sequence: CDR1 SGHVS, CDR2 FQNEAQ. This CDR3 is built from 13 residues. V shed 5 bases and J shed 7 bases, with 14 bases lying between them.

There are many counts of this clonotype. This chain links TRBV12-3 or TRBV12-4 with TRBJ1-4; the D gene is possibly TRBD1 (6 bases). The CDR3 loop spans 12 amino acids. V was cut by 7 bases and J by 10 bases, with 13 bases left in between. In DNA, the CDR3 is TGTGCCAGCACCGGAAGGGGGGGAAAACTGTTTTTT. It encodes CASTGRGGKLFF.

Concerning this clonotype itself: One junction end does not reproduce the germline sequence, and a read error may be involved. The V call is TRBV20-1, the J call TRBJ1-1; a weak D match, TRBD1 (6 bases). The CDR3 totals 14 residues. The germline V gene has CDR1 DFQATT and CDR2 SNEGSKA (reference sequence). The CDR3 DNA follows: TGCGGGCTTAGGGGGGCAAATGGGGGGACTGAAGCTTCCTTT. It is translated as CGLRGANGGTEASF.

This clonotype occurred many times. J is TRBJ1-1 and V is TRBV19; a weak D match, TRBD1 (5 bases). Germline CDR1 is LNHDA and CDR2 is SQIVND (reference sequence). V lost 4 bases to trimming and J lost 4 bases, with 10 bases between them. This CDR3 has 13 amino acids. CDR3 nucleotides: TGTGCCAGTAGTAGAGGGGAAGGCACTGAAGCTTTCTTT. This gives the protein CASSRGEGTEAFF.

This rearrangement joins TRBV4-3 to TRBJ1-4, with 9 bases aligning to TRBD1. The CDR3 spans 18 residues. V was pared by 0 bases and J by 0 bases, with 5 bases of the junction left unmatched. Germline V gene data show CDR1 as LGHNA and CDR2 as YSLEER. Written as DNA, the CDR3 is TGCGCCAGCAGCCAAGAGGGACAGGGCACCGCAACTAATGAAAAACTGTTTTTT. Its protein is CASSQEGQGTATNEKLFF.

The genes are TRBV2 and TRBJ1-2, with 7 bases matching TRBD1. The trim removed 6 bases at V and 8 bases at J, leaving 12 bases unmatched. Germline V gene lookup returns CDR1 SNHLY and CDR2 FYNNEI. CDR3 length: 14 amino acids. The CDR3 bases are TGTGCCAGCAGCCCCGGTGGACAGGTCGGAGGCTACACCTTC. It yields the protein CASSPGGQVGGYTF.

The gene calls are TRBV24-1 and TRBJ2-1; 8 bases fit TRBD2. Germline trimming cut 5 bases from V and 8 bases from J; bases unmatched to any gene: 7. This CDR3 comprises 14 residues. The germline CDR1 and CDR2 sequences are KGHDR and SFDVKD. As DNA, the CDR3 is TGTGCCACCAGTGCCGACGGGGGGGCCCATGAGCAGTTCTTC. Its protein is CATSADGGAHEQFF.

This clonotype was seen a single time. The chain uses TRBV5-1 and TRBJ1-4, with D possibly being TRBD1 (5 bases). Deletions cut 6 bases from V and 7 bases from J, with 19 bases between. Per germline, CDR1 SGHRS and CDR2 YFSETQ. The CDR3 consists of 15 residues. DNA of the CDR3: TGCGCCAGCACCATCAGCGGGGCGCTTGGTGAAAAACTGTTTTTT. Protein sequence: CASTISGALGEKLFF.

V gene TRBV7-9 combines with J gene TRBJ1-1; TRBD1 aligns across 7 bases. The CDR3 extends over 15 amino acids. Germline V gene lookup returns CDR1 SEHNR and CDR2 FQNEAQ (reference sequence). The J segment lost 0 bases and the V segment lost 6 bases, leaving 7 bases of the junction unmatched. In DNA, the CDR3 is TGTGCCAGCAGAAACGCAGGGGGTTTGAACACTGAAGCTTTCTTT. Translation gives CASRNAGGLNTEAFF.

The chain couples TRBV7-2 to TRBJ1-5; a possible D gene is TRBD1 (6 bases). The CDR3 length is 15 residues. The V gene's germline CDR1 is SGHTA and CDR2 FQGNSA. V lost 8 bases, J lost 0 bases, and 14 bases lay in between. The CDR3 region is CASSYHRDSNQPQHF. CDR3 bases: TGTGCCAGCTCATACCACAGGGATAGCAATCAGCCCCAGCATTTT.

The V call is TRBV15, the J call TRBJ2-6; possibly TRBD1 for D (7 bases). CDR3 length equals 15 residues. Looked up from germline, CDR1 is LNHNV and CDR2 is YYDKDF (reference sequence). V lost 5 bases and J 4 bases, leaving 12 bases between the germline ends. The CDR3 region has the DNA TGTGCCACCAGCTGGGACAGCGGGGGGGCCAACGTCCTGACTTTC. Amino acid sequence: CATSWDSGGANVLTF.

Regarding this clonotype: This could be a read error, since a much larger clone is one nucleotide away. The chain combines TRBV19 with TRBJ1-4; 9 nucleotides line up with TRBD1. The CDR3 totals 14 residues. Germline loops: CDR1 LNHDA, CDR2 SQIVND (reference sequence). The CDR3 here is CASSWGQGNEELFF. CDR3 in DNA: TGTGCCAGTAGTTGGGGACAGGGTAATGAAGAACTGTTTTTT.

The V and J genes are TRBV5-8 and TRBJ1-1; 8 bases line up with TRBD1. The CDR3 runs to 15 residues. The germline V gene has CDR1 SGHTS and CDR2 YDEGEE. V lost 4 bases and J lost 1; bases outside the gene matches: 6. The CDR3 nucleotides are TGTGCCAGCAGCCCAGCAGGGGGCTGGAACACTGAAGCTTTCTTT. This gives the protein CASSPAGGWNTEAFF.

This clonotype was found many times. This chain uses TRBV7-8 with TRBJ1-5; D gene ambiguous. The V end was cut by 2 bases, the J end by 3 bases, with 14 bases between. This CDR3 spans 16 amino acids. Germline V gene lookup returns CDR1 SGHVS and CDR2 FQNEAQ. In DNA, the CDR3 is TGTGCCAGCAGCTTAACTTCCGGGCTCGTCAATCAGCCCCAGCATTTT. Translating gives CASSLTSGLVNQPQHF.

V is TRBV7-9 and J is TRBJ1-2; tentatively, D is TRBD1 (5 bases). The CDR3 consists of 13 residues. CDR1 and CDR2 (germline): SEHNR, FQNEAQ (reference sequence). V was trimmed by 2 bases and J by 7 bases, leaving 11 bases between them. The CDR3 loop is CASSLPGRGGYTF. In DNA, the CDR3 is TGTGCCAGCAGCTTACCAGGGAGAGGTGGCTACACCTTC.

This clonotype was seen ten or more times. CDR3 protein: CASSLGSRLYEQYF. The CDR3 coding sequence is TGTGCCAGCAGCTTAGGGAGTAGACTCTACGAGCAGTACTTC. V gene TRBV7-2 combines with J gene TRBJ2-7; no reliable D call. Trimming took 1 base from V and 3 from J, leaving 10 bases between them. This CDR3 is built from 14 residues. Per the germline V gene, CDR1 is SGHTA and CDR2 is FQGNSA.

This clonotype occurred a few times. The chain joins TRBV7-8 to TRBJ1-2; D perhaps matches TRBD1 (5 bases). Germline values: CDR1 SGHVS, CDR2 FQNEAQ. The CDR3 is made up of 13 amino acids. Deletions cut 5 bases from V and 8 bases from J, with 15 bases between. Here the CDR3 DNA reads TGTGCCAGCAGCCCCGGGGGAGCACGAGGCTACACCTTC. Encoded protein: CASSPGGARGYTF.

Notes on this clonotype: Germline and junction disagree at one end, which may indicate a read error. The rearrangement uses TRBV10-3 and TRBJ2-1; D may correspond to TRBD1 or TRBD2 (5 bases each). The V gene's germline CDR1 is ENHRY and CDR2 SYGVKD. The CDR3 extends over 13 amino acids. The chain's CDR3 is CASSRGTNNEQFF. CDR3 coding DNA: TGTGCCAGCAGTAGAGGGACCAACAATGAGCAGTTCTTC.

Many counts were recorded for this clonotype. The gene calls are TRBV7-8 and TRBJ2-5; 10 bases agree with TRBD1. There are 16 residues in the CDR3. Trimming took 4 bases from V and 4 from J; bases not matched to a gene: 9. CDR1 is SGHVS, CDR2 FQNEAQ, per germline. CDR3 sequence reads: CASSSSGTGEGETQYF. The CDR3 nucleotides are TGTGCCAGCAGCTCAAGCGGGACAGGGGAGGGAGAGACCCAGTACTTC.